One T cell receptor (beta chain) is described in this entry. Its antigen is currently unknown. These data belong to a study of T cell responses to AZD1222 COVID-19 vaccine. The germline V gene has CDR1 SSHAT and CDR2 FNYEAQ (reference sequence). The V end lost 1 base, the J end lost 0 bases, and 13 bases lay between the germline ends. There are 17 residues in the CDR3. TCRdb keeps only in-frame clones here, not all; method: immunoSEQ multiplex PCR. In the table there are about 120,000 clones, more than 75% of which are singletons. Study outcomes and limitations: Most donors were white British and more were female, and clonal diversity was possibly underestimated. Unmutated variant regions are reportedly targeted by nearly half of spike-specific TCRs. An increase in Spike-specific TCR breadth and depth was observed after two AZD1222 doses. Regions 160-218 and 743-854 dominated among vaccine-associated CD4 TCRs spanning spike.

The rearrangement uses TRBV7-7 and TRBJ2-1; a weak D match, TRBD1 (5 bases). The specimen comprised peripheral blood, sampled on day 0 of AZD1222 vaccination. This receptor was identified in an adult in good health. CDR3 nucleotides: TGTGCCAGCAGCTTAGACACGCAGGGAAGCTCCTACAATGAGCAGTTCTTC. Translation gives CASSLDTQGSSYNEQFF.